The 27 T cell receptor beta chains presented below share a single source sample, sequenced in a study of Tregs in tolerant kidney transplant recipients. Libraries were prepared by immunoSEQ multiplex PCR; TCRdb keeps only in-frame clonotypes and omits some of them. The sample lists some 100,000 clones, about 91% seen once, with more than 0.5% in the top ten. The specimen was CD4+ T cells from blood. These receptors all come from a human donor in good health.

The chain links TRBV5-1 to TRBJ2-7; D is perhaps TRBD1 or TRBD2 (7 bases each). Germline V CDR1 and CDR2: SGHRS, YFSETQ. The V end was cut by 4 bases, the J end by 0 bases, with 14 bases between. This CDR3 is built from 15 residues. DNA for the CDR3: TGCGCCAGCAGCACCCAGGGGGGGAGCTCCTACGAGCAGTACTTC. This sequence encodes CASSTQGGSSYEQYF.

The chain uses TRBV4-1 and TRBJ2-3; D gene ambiguous. This CDR3 has 15 residues. Trimming cost V 4 bases and J 0 bases, with 11 bases left between them. Germline assignment: CDR1 MGHRA and CDR2 YSYEKL. The CDR3 here is CASSPQPASTDTQYF. CDR3 DNA sequence: TGCGCCAGCAGCCCGCAGCCCGCCAGCACAGATACGCAGTATTTT.

This chain joins TRBV2 and TRBJ2-5; no clear D gene. The germline CDR1 and CDR2 sequences are SNHLY and FYNNEI. V was cut by 6 bases and J by 0 bases, with 11 bases left in between. The CDR3 has 14 amino acids. CDR3 sequence: CASRTEEYQETQYF. CDR3 DNA: TGTGCCAGCAGGACGGAAGAGTACCAAGAGACCCAGTACTTC.

V usage is TRBV29-1 and J usage is TRBJ2-3; unclear D gene. V was cut by 7 bases and J by 0 bases, with 14 bases left in between. The germline V gene has CDR1 SQVTM and CDR2 ANQGSEA. The CDR3 is 14 amino acids. The CDR3 coding sequence is TGCAGCGGCCTTAGCTTCCGAAGCACAGATACGCAGTATTTT. Protein: CSGLSFRSTDTQYF.

The rearrangement links TRBV6-1 to TRBJ1-1; 7 nucleotides line up with TRBD1. The J segment lost 4 bases and the V segment lost 4 bases, leaving 9 bases of the junction unmatched. This CDR3 is built from 15 residues. The germline gives CDR1 MNHNS, CDR2 SASEGT. The chain's CDR3 is CASSARGEVGTEAFF. The CDR3 nucleotides are TGTGCCAGCAGTGCCAGGGGGGAGGTCGGCACTGAAGCTTTCTTT.

The chain uses TRBV27 and TRBJ1-4; the D gene is possibly TRBD1 (5 bases). Germline CDR1 and CDR2: MNHEY and SMNVEV (reference sequence). Trimming removed 5 bases from V and 7 bases from J, with 17 bases in between. The CDR3 loop spans 15 amino acids. CDR3 sequence reads: CASSLEGALGEKLFF. The CDR3 DNA follows: TGTGCCAGCAGTCTCGAAGGGGCCTTGGGTGAAAAACTGTTTTTT.

This sequence joins TRBV10-2 and TRBJ2-7; D remains ambiguous. The CDR3 is 13 amino acids. V lost 5 bases and J lost 0, with 8 bases in between. Germline V gene sequence: CDR1 WSHSY, CDR2 SAAADI. CDR3 region: CASSPFTSYEQYF. As DNA, the CDR3 is TGCGCCAGCAGTCCCTTTACCTCCTACGAGCAGTACTTC.

This clone was picked up one time. This rearrangement joins TRBV5-1 to TRBJ1-4; 8 bases agree with TRBD1. Germline CDR1 and CDR2: SGHRS and YFSETQ. CDR3 length equals 16 residues. J was trimmed by 4 bases and V by 4 bases; bases with no gene match: 9. The CDR3 DNA is TGCGCCAGCAGCCTAAATACAGGGGGTGGTAATGAAAAACTGTTTTTT. Its translation is CASSLNTGGGNEKLFF.

This chain uses TRBV27 with TRBJ2-2; the match to TRBD2 covers 11 bases. V lost 5 bases, J lost 6 bases, and 5 bases stayed unmatched. Germline CDR1 reads MNHEY; CDR2 reads SMNVEV (reference sequence). The CDR3 covers 15 residues. Written as DNA, the CDR3 is TGTGCCAGCAGTACCTTAGCGGGAGGGCCCGGGGAGCTGTTTTTT. Translation gives CASSTLAGGPGELFF.

This chain links TRBV28 with TRBJ2-1, with TRBD1 matching 9 bases. Germline V gene sequence: CDR1 MDHEN, CDR2 SYDVKM. The CDR3 sequence is 15 residues long. V was clipped by 5 bases and J by 7 bases; unmatched bases: 9. The CDR3 spells CASSEPGQGTNEQFF. As DNA, the CDR3 is TGTGCCAGCAGTGAGCCGGGACAGGGAACAAATGAGCAGTTCTTC.

The rearrangement uses TRBV6-4 and TRBJ2-2; D is possibly TRBD1 (6 bases). CDR1 MRHNA and CDR2 SNTAGT come from the germline V gene. The CDR3 contains 14 residues. Trimming removed 5 bases at V and 5 bases at J, with 12 bases between. In DNA form, the CDR3 reads TGTGCCAGCAGTAATCTCCAGGGGACCGGGGAGCTGTTTTTT. It codes for CASSNLQGTGELFF.

CDR3 nucleotides: TGTGCCTGGTTGGGGGCGCGGGGCTCCTACGAGCAGTACTTC. This sequence encodes CAWLGARGSYEQYF. The chain recombines TRBV30 with TRBJ2-7, with D possibly called TRBD1 or TRBD2 (6 bases each). The germline V gene encodes CDR1 GTSNPN and CDR2 SVGIG (reference sequence). CDR3 size: 14 residues. The germline V and J ends were trimmed by 5 bases and 0 bases, with 14 bases remaining between them.

The chain combines TRBV10-3 with TRBJ2-7; 14 positions agree with TRBD2. Germline V gives CDR1 ENHRY, CDR2 SYGVKD. The V segment lost 0 bases and the J segment 2 bases; nucleotides outside the gene matches: 3. The CDR3 is 17 amino acids. The CDR3 spells CAISESEGLAGAYEQYF. The CDR3 bases are TGTGCCATCAGTGAGTCGGAGGGACTAGCGGGAGCCTACGAGCAGTACTTC.

This clone was recorded once. The rearrangement uses TRBV2 and TRBJ2-2; no clear D. The CDR3 has 12 amino acids. The ends were cut back, 6 bases at V and 3 bases at J, with 5 bases in the middle. The germline CDR1 and CDR2 sequences are SNHLY and FYNNEI. The DNA of the CDR3 is TGTGCCAGCAGCCAGCACACCGGGGAGCTGTTTTTT. Translating gives CASSQHTGELFF.

The genes are TRBV6-1 and TRBJ2-5; D not resolved. CDR1 and CDR2 from the germline V gene are MNHNS and SASEGT. The CDR3 length is 14 residues. Trimming removed 2 bases from V and 2 bases from J, with 9 bases in between. The CDR3 reads CASSEQRVQETQYF. The CDR3 coding sequence is TGTGCCAGCAGTGAACAGCGTGTACAAGAGACCCAGTACTTC.

The J gene is TRBJ1-4, the V gene TRBV25-1, with D hard to call. Germline CDR1 and CDR2: MGHDK and SYGVNS. The CDR3 consists of 14 residues. Between the trimmed V and J ends, which lost 7 bases and 7 bases, there was a span of 16 bases. This CDR3 reads CASTGKNPGEKLFF. DNA for the CDR3: TGTGCCAGCACCGGTAAGAACCCGGGTGAAAAACTGTTTTTT.

The rearrangement links TRBV6-1 to TRBJ2-3, with 8 bases fitting TRBD1. Germline assignment: CDR1 MNHNS and CDR2 SASEGT. J was trimmed by 0 bases and V by 9 bases; bases with no gene match: 8. The CDR3 contains 15 residues. In DNA form, the CDR3 reads TGTGCCAGGGGACAGGACAGTGAAAGCACAGATACGCAGTATTTT. It specifies CARGQDSESTDTQYF.

The chain has TRBV25-1 and TRBJ1-1; 9 bases are a match to TRBD1. Germline V CDR1 and CDR2: MGHDK, SYGVNS. The CDR3 is 12 residues long. V was pared by 4 bases and J by 11 bases, with 5 bases of the junction left unmatched. In nucleotides, the CDR3 is TGTGCCAGCAGTGCCGGGACAGGGACGGCTTTCTTT. As protein: CASSAGTGTAFF.

The chain employs TRBV25-1 and TRBJ1-1; tentatively, D is TRBD1 (5 bases). V was pared by 3 bases and J by 1 base, with 15 bases between. The CDR3 contains 16 residues. CDR1 is MGHDK, CDR2 SYGVNS, per germline. Here the CDR3 reads CASSEEWGRPNTEAFF. The CDR3 DNA is TGTGCCAGCAGTGAGGAGTGGGGCAGACCGAACACTGAAGCTTTCTTT.

V gene TRBV19 combines with J gene TRBJ2-2; D may be TRBD1 (6 bases). The length of the CDR3 is 17 residues. Trimming took off 3 bases at V and 4 bases at J, with 18 bases between the two ends. Germline assignment: CDR1 LNHDA and CDR2 SQIVND (reference sequence). The CDR3 coding sequence is TGTGCCAGTAGTATTCGCTTCGGGCAGGGGAGCACCGGGGAGCTGTTTTTT. Translated: CASSIRFGQGSTGELFF. Looking up the rest from reference TRBV19 and TRBJ2-2 gives the full variable domain: DGGITQSPKYLFRKEGQNVTLSCEQNLNHDAMYWYRQDPGQGLRLIYYSQIVNDFQKGDIAEGYSVSREKKESFPLTVTSAQKNPTAFYLCASSIRFGQGSTGELFFGEGSRLTVL.

V and J are TRBV5-6 and TRBJ2-5; D call uncertain. Per germline, CDR1 SGHDT and CDR2 YYEEEE. The CDR3 has 16 residues. V shed 1 base and J shed 0 bases, with 13 bases lying between them. CDR3 bases: TGTGCCAGCAGCTTGACGGCCCGTAAGAACCAAGAGACCCAGTACTTC. Translated: CASSLTARKNQETQYF. Complete variable domain (other parts from reference TRBV5-6 and TRBJ2-5): DAGVTQSPTHLIKTRGQQVTLRCSPKSGHDTVSWYQQALGQGPQFIFQYYEEEERQRGNFPDRFSGHQFPNYSSELNVNALLLGDSALYLCASSLTARKNQETQYFGPGTRLLVL.

The chain carries TRBV6-1 and TRBJ1-1, with D unclear. Between the trimmed V and J ends, which lost 1 base and 11 bases, there was a span of 11 bases. Germline CDR1 reads MNHNS; CDR2 reads SASEGT. This CDR3 contains 12 residues. This chain's CDR3 is CASSEGPVRAFF. DNA for the CDR3: TGTGCCAGCAGTGAAGGCCCGGTTCGTGCTTTCTTT.

The V and J genes are TRBV25-1 and TRBJ2-5; 10 bases fit TRBD2. Germline-derived CDR1 and CDR2 are MGHDK and SYGVNS. This CDR3 spans 17 amino acids. V lost 3 bases to trimming and J lost 4 bases; unmatched junction nucleotides: 11. The CDR3 DNA reads TGTGCCAGCAGTGACCCTCTCCTAGCGGGAGCCCCAGAGACCCAGTACTTC. It translates to CASSDPLLAGAPETQYF. The full variable domain, rest sourced from reference TRBV25-1 and TRBJ2-5, is EADIYQTPRYLVIGTGKKITLECSQTMGHDKMYWYQQDPGMELHLIHYSYGVNSTEKGDLSSESTVSRIRTEHFPLTLESARPSHTSQYLCASSDPLLAGAPETQYFGPGTRLLVL.

The rearrangement joins TRBV5-1 to TRBJ2-5, with 10 nucleotides matching TRBD2. Trimming removed 0 bases from V and 3 bases from J; junction bases left unmatched: 2. The CDR3 runs 15 residues. Germline V gene data show CDR1 as SGHRS and CDR2 as YFSETQ. DNA for the CDR3: TGCGCCAGCAGCTTGGCCGGGACTAGCGAAGAGACCCAGTACTTC. Translated: CASSLAGTSEETQYF.

The V call is TRBV2, the J call TRBJ1-5, with 10 bases identical to TRBD1. The CDR3 length is 15 residues. The germline CDR1 and CDR2 sequences are SNHLY and FYNNEI. The V and J ends lost 6 bases and 7 bases, in that order; junction bases with no gene match: 9. CDR3 region: CASSVRDRGWQPQHF. CDR3 DNA: TGTGCCAGCAGCGTAAGGGACAGGGGTTGGCAGCCCCAGCATTTT.

V usage is TRBV30 and J usage is TRBJ2-3; D gene uncertain. The CDR3 extends over 11 amino acids. Germline lookup yields CDR1 GTSNPN and CDR2 SVGIG (reference sequence). Trimming cost V 4 bases and J 0 bases, with 2 bases left between them. The chain's CDR3 is CAWTSTDTQYF. The DNA for the CDR3 is TGTGCCTGGACTAGCACAGATACGCAGTATTTT. Variable domain in full (rest from reference TRBV30 and TRBJ2-3): SQTIHQWPATLVQPVGSPLSLECTVEGTSNPNLYWYRQAAGRGLQLLFYSVGIGQISSEVPQNLSASRPQDRQFILSSKKLLLSDSGFYLCAWTSTDTQYFGPGTRLTVL.

This chain uses TRBV25-1 with TRBJ1-1; D gene ambiguous. CDR1 and CDR2 (germline): MGHDK, SYGVNS. The ends were cut back, 4 bases at V and 11 bases at J, with 20 bases in the middle. The CDR3 consists of 14 residues. This CDR3 is CASSGRGRAADAFF. Here the CDR3 DNA reads TGTGCCAGCAGTGGACGAGGACGGGCCGCAGATGCTTTCTTT. Full variable domain (rest looked up from reference TRBV25-1 and TRBJ1-1): EADIYQTPRYLVIGTGKKITLECSQTMGHDKMYWYQQDPGMELHLIHYSYGVNSTEKGDLSSESTVSRIRTEHFPLTLESARPSHTSQYLCASSGRGRAADAFFGQGTRLTVV.